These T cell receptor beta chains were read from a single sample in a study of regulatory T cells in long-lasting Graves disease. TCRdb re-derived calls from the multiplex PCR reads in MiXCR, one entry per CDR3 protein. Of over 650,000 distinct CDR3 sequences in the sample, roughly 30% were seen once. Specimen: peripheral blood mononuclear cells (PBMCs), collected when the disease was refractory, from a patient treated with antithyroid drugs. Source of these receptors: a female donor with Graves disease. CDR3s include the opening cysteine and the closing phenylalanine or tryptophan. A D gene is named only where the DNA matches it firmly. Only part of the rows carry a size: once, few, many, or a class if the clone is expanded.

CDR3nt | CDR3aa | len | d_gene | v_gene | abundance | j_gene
TGCAGTGCTACAGGACTAGCGGGAGGGTCCTACAATGAGCAGTTCTTC | CSATGLAGGSYNEQFF | 16 | TRBD2 | TRBV20-1 | . | TRBJ2-1
TGTGCCAGCAGGCTGTCCGGGACGGGGAGTTACGAGCAGTACTTC | CASRLSGTGSYEQYF | 15 | . | TRBV7-2 | . | TRBJ2-7
TGTGCCAGCAGCCAAGTGAGACAGCACACTGAAAAACTGTTTTTT | CASSQVRQHTEKLFF | 15 | . | TRBV3-1 | . | TRBJ1-4
TGCGCCAGCAGCCAAGAGCGCAGAGGGAACACTGAAGCTTTCTTT | CASSQERRGNTEAFF | 15 | . | TRBV4-1 | . | TRBJ1-1
TGTGCCAGCAGCTTAGTAGTACCGAACTATGGCTACACCTTC | CASSLVVPNYGYTF | 14 | . | TRBV7-2 | . | TRBJ1-2
TGTGCCAGCAGCATGGGACAGGGGAACGGATTAAACACCGGGGAGCTGTTTTTT | CASSMGQGNGLNTGELFF | 18 | TRBD1 | TRBV2 | . | TRBJ2-2
TGTGCCAGCAGTTTCGTTCCAGTCTCCTACAATGAGCAGTTCTTC | CASSFVPVSYNEQFF | 15 | . | TRBV27 | . | TRBJ2-1
TGTGCCATCAGTGAGTCGATCTGGAGAGGGTTGGTCTACACCTTC | CAISESIWRGLVYTF | 15 | . | TRBV10-3 | . | TRBJ1-2
TGTGCCAGCAGCTTAGGACTAGCGGGAGGGTCAGGGTCTCGGGAGCAGTACTTC | CASSLGLAGGSGSREQYF | 18 | TRBD2 | TRBV11-2 | few | TRBJ2-7
TGCGCCAGCAGCCAAGAGTTACAGTACGAGCAGTACTTC | CASSQELQYEQYF | 13 | . | TRBV4-1 | . | TRBJ2-7
TGTGCCAGCAAAGGCTGGTCAGCTTCCTTTCCCCTCCACTTT | CASKGWSASFPLHF | 14 | . | TRBV12-3/TRBV12-4 | many | TRBJ1-6
TGTGCCAGCCTCTGGACAGCGATGAACACTAAAGCTTTCTTT | CASLWTAMNTKAFF | 14 | . | TRBV2 | few | TRBJ1-1
TGTGCCAGCAGCTTAGCGCCTCCGGGCACTGAAGCTTTCTTT | CASSLAPPGTEAFF | 14 | . | TRBV7-6 | . | TRBJ1-1
TGTGCCAGCAGCGACAACTACAAGCAGTACTTC | CASSDNYKQYF | 11 | . | TRBV2 | . | TRBJ2-7
TGTGCTAGTGGTTTGACGGGAGAGTACAATGAGCAGTTCTTC | CASGLTGEYNEQFF | 14 | . | TRBV12-5 | . | TRBJ2-1
TGTGCCACCAGTGCCCCAGGTGCCGAAAAACTGTTTTTT | CATSAPGAEKLFF | 13 | . | TRBV24-1 | few | TRBJ1-4
TGTGCCAGCAGAACACAGATGCGGGGTGGCTATGGCTACACCTTC | CASRTQMRGGYGYTF | 15 | . | TRBV2 | many | TRBJ1-2
TGCAGCGTTGATGAGAGAGGGAACTATGGCTACACCTTC | CSVDERGNYGYTF | 13 | . | TRBV29-1 | . | TRBJ1-2
TGCAGCGTGGCCTACAGTGGGCTTCGGGGTTCACCCCTCCACTTT | CSVAYSGLRGSPLHF | 15 | . | TRBV29-1 | . | TRBJ1-6
TGCGCCAGCAGTGAGTCCAGGGATCAGCCCCAGCATTTT | CASSESRDQPQHF | 13 | . | TRBV10-1 | few | TRBJ1-5
TGTGCCAGCAGTGAAGCGCTTCGGCAGGGAGAAGCTTTCTTT | CASSEALRQGEAFF | 14 | . | TRBV2 | many | TRBJ1-1
TGTGCCAGCAGTGGGCTTCCAGGGGCCCCTCCTGAAGCTTTCTTT | CASSGLPGAPPEAFF | 15 | . | TRBV6-1 | . | TRBJ1-1
TGTGCCAGTAGTATTTCCTATAACACCGGGGAGCTGTTTTTT | CASSISYNTGELFF | 14 | . | TRBV19 | once | TRBJ2-2
TGTGCCAGTAGTCTCCTCGGCCCGACTGAAGCTTTCTTT | CASSLLGPTEAFF | 13 | . | TRBV19 | once | TRBJ1-1
TGCAGTGCTCCCGGACGAGGCTTT | CSAPGRGF | 8 | . | TRBV20-1 | . | TRBJ1-1
TGTGCCAGCCATTTCCACTACCGGGACAAGAACACTGAAGCTTTCTTT | CASHFHYRDKNTEAFF | 16 | . | TRBV19 | few | TRBJ1-1
TGCAGTGCCGATGGACAGGGGGCGCGTTACGAGCAGTACTTC | CSADGQGARYEQYF | 14 | TRBD1 | TRBV20-1 | few | TRBJ2-7
TGTGCCAGCAGCTTAGTTTTGGTTGGGCTAGCGCTTAACACCGGGGAGCTGTTTTTT | CASSLVLVGLALNTGELFF | 19 | . | TRBV11-2 | . | TRBJ2-2
TGTGCCAGCAGCCAAACCCCTAGCGGGAGTTACGAGCAGTACTTC | CASSQTPSGSYEQYF | 15 | TRBD2 | TRBV3-1 | . | TRBJ2-7
TGTGCCAGCACCCCGGGACAGGGAGGAAACACCATATATTTT | CASTPGQGGNTIYF | 14 | TRBD1 | TRBV2 | few | TRBJ1-3
TGTGCCTGGAGTGAAGGATATGGCTACACCTTC | CAWSEGYGYTF | 11 | . | TRBV30 | . | TRBJ1-2
TGTGCCACCAGCAGAGGCACGCGGACCCATCAGCCCCAGCATTTT | CATSRGTRTHQPQHF | 15 | . | TRBV15 | few | TRBJ1-5
TGTGCCTGGAGCCTCATGGTTGGTGAAAAACTGTTTTTT | CAWSLMVGEKLFF | 13 | . | TRBV30 | few | TRBJ1-4
TGTGCCAGCAGTTTTCTAGCGGGAGAGGGCGAGCAGTACTTC | CASSFLAGEGEQYF | 14 | TRBD2 | TRBV27 | few | TRBJ2-7
TGTGCCAGCTCATATACGGGAGGGACCCACGAGCAGTACTTC | CASSYTGGTHEQYF | 14 | TRBD2 | TRBV9 | . | TRBJ2-7
TGTGCCAGCAGCTTAGAGAGGATGAACACTGAAGCTTTCTTT | CASSLERMNTEAFF | 14 | . | TRBV11-2 | many | TRBJ1-1
TGTGCCAGCAGGGGGACAGGGGGCGCCTTAGTCTATGGCTACACCTTC | CASRGTGGALVYGYTF | 16 | TRBD1 | TRBV12-3/TRBV12-4 | . | TRBJ1-2
TGTGCCAGCAGCCCATTGGCCGTGGCAGGGGGATCCTACGAGCAGTACTTC | CASSPLAVAGGSYEQYF | 17 | TRBD1 | TRBV27 | . | TRBJ2-7
TGTGCCAGCAGTGTGACAGGGGGTCGGACTAATGAAAAACTGTTTTTT | CASSVTGGRTNEKLFF | 16 | TRBD1 | TRBV27 | many | TRBJ1-4
TGTGCCAGCAGTTTATTACTAGACACTGAAGCTTTCTTT | CASSLLLDTEAFF | 13 | . | TRBV28 | few | TRBJ1-1
TGCGCCAGCAGCTTGGACAGTGACACTGAAGCTTTCTTT | CASSLDSDTEAFF | 13 | . | TRBV5-1 | . | TRBJ1-1
TGTGCCAGCAGCCCGACAGGTCGGGATGAAGCTTTCTTT | CASSPTGRDEAFF | 13 | . | TRBV7-3 | . | TRBJ1-1
TGTGCCAGCAGGCGGACTAGCGGGAGCCACGAGCAGTACTTC | CASRRTSGSHEQYF | 14 | TRBD2 | TRBV12-3/TRBV12-4 | many | TRBJ2-7
TGTGCCAGCAGCCAAGATACAGTGACGAACACCGGGGAGCTGTTTTTT | CASSQDTVTNTGELFF | 16 | . | TRBV3-1 | . | TRBJ2-2
TGTGCCACCAGCACCCGGACTAGCGGGAGGGGGGGGGATATTCAGTACTTC | CATSTRTSGRGGDIQYF | 17 | TRBD2 | TRBV15 | . | TRBJ2-4